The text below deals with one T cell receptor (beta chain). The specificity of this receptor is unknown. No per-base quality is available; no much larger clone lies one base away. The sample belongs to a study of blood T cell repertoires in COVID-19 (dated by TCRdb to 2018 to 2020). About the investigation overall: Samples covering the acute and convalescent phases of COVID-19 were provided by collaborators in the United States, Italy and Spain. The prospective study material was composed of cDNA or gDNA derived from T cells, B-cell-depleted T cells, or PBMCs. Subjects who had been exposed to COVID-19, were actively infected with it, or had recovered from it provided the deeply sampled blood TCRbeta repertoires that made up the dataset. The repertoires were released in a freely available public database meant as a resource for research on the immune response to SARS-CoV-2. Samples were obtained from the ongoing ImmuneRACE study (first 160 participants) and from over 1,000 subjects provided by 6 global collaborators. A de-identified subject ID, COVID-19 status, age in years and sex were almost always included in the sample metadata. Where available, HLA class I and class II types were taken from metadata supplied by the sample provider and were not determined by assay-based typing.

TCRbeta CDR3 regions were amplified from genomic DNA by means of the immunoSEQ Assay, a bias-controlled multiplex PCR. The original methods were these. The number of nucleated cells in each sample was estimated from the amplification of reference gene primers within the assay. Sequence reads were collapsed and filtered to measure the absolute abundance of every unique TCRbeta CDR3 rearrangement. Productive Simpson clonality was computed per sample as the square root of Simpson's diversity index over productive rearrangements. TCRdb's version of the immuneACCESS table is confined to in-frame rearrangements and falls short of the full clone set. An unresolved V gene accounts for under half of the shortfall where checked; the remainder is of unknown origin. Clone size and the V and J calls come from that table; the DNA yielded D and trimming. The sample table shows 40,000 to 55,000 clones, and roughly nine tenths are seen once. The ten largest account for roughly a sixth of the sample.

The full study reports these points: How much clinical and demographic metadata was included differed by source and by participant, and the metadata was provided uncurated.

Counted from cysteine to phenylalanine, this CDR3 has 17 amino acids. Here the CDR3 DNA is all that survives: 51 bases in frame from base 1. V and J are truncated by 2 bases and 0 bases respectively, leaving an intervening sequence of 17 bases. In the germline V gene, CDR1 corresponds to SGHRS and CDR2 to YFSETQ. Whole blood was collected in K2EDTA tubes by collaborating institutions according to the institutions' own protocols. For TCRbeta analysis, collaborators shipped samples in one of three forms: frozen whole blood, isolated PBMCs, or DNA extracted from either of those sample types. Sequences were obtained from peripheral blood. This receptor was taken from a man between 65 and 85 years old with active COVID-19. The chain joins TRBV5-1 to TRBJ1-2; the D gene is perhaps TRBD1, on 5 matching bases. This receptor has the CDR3 CASSFSTEGVPNYGYTF. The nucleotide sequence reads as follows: TGCGCCAGCAGCTTTTCGACAGAAGGGGTTCCTAACTATGGCTACACCTTC.